The 2 T cell receptor beta chains in this list originate from one sample, sequenced in a study of blood T cell repertoires in COVID-19. The protocol was immunoSEQ multiplex PCR, while the TCRdb copy is restricted to in-frame clones and leaves out a portion. Among approximately 200,000 clones listed, more than 75% were seen once. Sequencing used peripheral blood. Receptor source: a man aged 55 to 70 who had recovered from COVID-19.

This clone was detected only once. This sequence joins TRBV28 and TRBJ1-5, with TRBD1 identical over 9 bases. Germline loops: CDR1 MDHEN, CDR2 SYDVKM. The length of the CDR3 is 16 residues. J lost 4 bases, V lost 4 bases, and 8 bases had no gene match. The CDR3 bases are TGTGCCAGCAGTTCATCCGGGACAGGGAGTAATCAGCCCCAGCATTTT. This translates into CASSSSGTGSNQPQHF.

The chain recombines TRBV19 with TRBJ1-5; D call uncertain. Looked up from germline, CDR1 is LNHDA and CDR2 is SQIVND (reference sequence). V was shortened by 5 bases and J by 6 bases, with 8 bases between the two germline ends. The CDR3 is 12 amino acids. CDR3 bases: TGTGCCAGTAGTCTTGGGAGTCAGCCCCAGCATTTT. This gives the protein CASSLGSQPQHF.